This paragraph covers one TCR beta chain sequence. Its binding antigen is unknown. No base qualities exist here, and no much larger clone lies one base off it. The data were taken from a study of blood T cell repertoires in COVID-19 (dated by TCRdb to between 2020 and 2021). With respect to the entire study: Samples covering the acute and convalescent phases of COVID-19 were provided by collaborators in the United States, Italy and Spain. The material from the prospective study consisted of cDNA or gDNA derived from T cells, B-cell-depleted T cells, or PBMCs. Deeply sampled blood TCRbeta repertoires from subjects exposed to, actively infected with, or recovered from COVID-19 were included in the dataset. The repertoires were released in a freely available public database intended as a resource for research on the immune response to SARS-CoV-2. The samples were drawn from the first 160 participants of the ongoing ImmuneRACE study and from some 1,300 subjects provided by 6 global collaborators. Sample metadata almost always included a de-identified subject ID, COVID-19 status, age in years and sex. HLA class I and class II types, where available, came from metadata supplied by the sample provider rather than from assay-based typing.

The immunoSEQ Assay, a bias-controlled multiplex PCR, was used to amplify TCRbeta CDR3 regions from genomic DNA. In the source study's methods: Nucleated cell counts per sample were estimated from amplification of reference gene primers within the assay. To quantify the absolute abundance of each unique TCRbeta CDR3 rearrangement, sequence reads were collapsed and filtered. For each sample, productive Simpson clonality was calculated as the square root of Simpson's diversity index across productive rearrangements. TCRdb's version of the immuneACCESS table is confined to in-frame rearrangements and falls short of the full clone set. An unresolved V gene accounts for under half of the shortfall where checked; the remainder is of unknown origin. The DNA was the basis for D and trimming; V, J and clone size are from that table. Here the sample has 200,000 to 300,000 clones; approximately 90% occur a single time. The biggest ten clones account for roughly 2.5% of the sample.

After removal of 4 bases from V and 0 bases from J, the junction retains 1 base not matched to a gene. There are 14 amino acids in the CDR3, from cysteine to phenylalanine inclusive. Only CDR3 DNA is held: 42 bases, read in frame from base 1. According to the germline V gene, CDR1 reads SGDLS and CDR2 reads YYNGEE. Study-wide conclusions, independent of this receptor: The amount of clinical and demographic metadata varied by source and participant and was provided uncurated.

In the prospective study, participants were roughly 18 to 95 years old, resided in 20 to 30 geographic areas of the United States, and were enrolled through a virtual design. In the prospective study, participants were assigned to cohorts based on the clinical history participants reported in a screening survey and a study questionnaire. In the prospective study, mobile phlebotomists collected whole blood, serum and a nasopharyngeal or oropharyngeal swab from each participant. Prospective study participants could optionally give additional blood draws and questionnaires over an approximately 2-month period. Blood samples from the prospective study were shipped frozen or at room temperature prior to DNA extraction.

Sequences were obtained from PBMCs or T cells enriched from blood (not recorded which). This sequence uses TRBV9 and TRBJ1-1, and 9 bases in between align with TRBD1. The sequence came from a woman aged 35 to 49 with acute COVID-19. The CDR3 has the sequence CASSRTGVNTEAFF. The base sequence is TGTGCCAGCAGCAGGACAGGGGTGAACACTGAAGCTTTCTTT.